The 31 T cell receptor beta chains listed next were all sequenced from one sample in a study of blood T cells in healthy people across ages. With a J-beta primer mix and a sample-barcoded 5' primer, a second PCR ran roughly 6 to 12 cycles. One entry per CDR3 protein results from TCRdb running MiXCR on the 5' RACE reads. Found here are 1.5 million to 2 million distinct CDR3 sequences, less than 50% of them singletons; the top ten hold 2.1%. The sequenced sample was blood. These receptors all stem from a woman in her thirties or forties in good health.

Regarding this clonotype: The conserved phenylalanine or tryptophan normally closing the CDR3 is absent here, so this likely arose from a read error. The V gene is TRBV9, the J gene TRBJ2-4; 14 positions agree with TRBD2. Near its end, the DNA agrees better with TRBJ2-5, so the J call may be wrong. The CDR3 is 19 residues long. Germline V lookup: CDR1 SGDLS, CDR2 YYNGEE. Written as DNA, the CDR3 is TGTGCCAGCAGCGCCGGACTAGCGGGGGGCTCCCCCCTCCAAGAGACCCAGTACCTC. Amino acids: CASSAGLAGGSPLQETQYL.

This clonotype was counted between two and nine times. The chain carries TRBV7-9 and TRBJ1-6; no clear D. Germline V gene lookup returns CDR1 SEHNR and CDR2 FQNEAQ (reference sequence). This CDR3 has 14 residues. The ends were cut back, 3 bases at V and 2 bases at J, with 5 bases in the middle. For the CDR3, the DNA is TGTGCCAGCAGCTTGTCCGCCTATAATTCACCCCTCCACTTT. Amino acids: CASSLSAYNSPLHF.

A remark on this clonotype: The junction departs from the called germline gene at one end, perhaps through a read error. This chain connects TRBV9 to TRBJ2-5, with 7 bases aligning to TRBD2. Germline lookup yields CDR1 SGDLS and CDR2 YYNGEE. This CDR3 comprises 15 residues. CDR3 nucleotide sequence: TGTGCCAACAGCGTTGCCGGGGGGAGCCAAGAGACCCAGTACTTC. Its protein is CANSVAGGSQETQYF.

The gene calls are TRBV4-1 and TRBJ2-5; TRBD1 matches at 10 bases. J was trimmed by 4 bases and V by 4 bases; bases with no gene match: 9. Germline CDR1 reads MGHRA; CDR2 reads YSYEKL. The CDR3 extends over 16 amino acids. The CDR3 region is CASSLFGTGVRETQYF. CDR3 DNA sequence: TGCGCCAGCAGCCTTTTCGGGACAGGGGTACGAGAGACCCAGTACTTC.

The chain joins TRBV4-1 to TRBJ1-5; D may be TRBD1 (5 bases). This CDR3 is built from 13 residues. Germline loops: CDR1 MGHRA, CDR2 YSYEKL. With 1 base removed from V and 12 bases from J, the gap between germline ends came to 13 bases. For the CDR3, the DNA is TGCGCCAGCAGCCAAGGGGAAAGGACACGCCAGCATTTT. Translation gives CASSQGERTRQHF.

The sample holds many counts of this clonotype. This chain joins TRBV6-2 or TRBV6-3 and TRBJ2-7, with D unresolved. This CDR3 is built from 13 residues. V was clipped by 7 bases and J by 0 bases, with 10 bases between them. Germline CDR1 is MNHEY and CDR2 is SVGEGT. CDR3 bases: TGTGCCAGCAAAACGGGCAGCTCCTACGAGCAGTACTTC. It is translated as CASKTGSSYEQYF.

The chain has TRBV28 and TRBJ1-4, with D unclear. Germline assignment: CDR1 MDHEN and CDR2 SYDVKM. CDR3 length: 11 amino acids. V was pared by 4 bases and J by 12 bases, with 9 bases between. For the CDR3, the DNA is TGTGCCAGCAGTTCAACGGCTGAACTGTTTTTT. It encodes CASSSTAELFF.

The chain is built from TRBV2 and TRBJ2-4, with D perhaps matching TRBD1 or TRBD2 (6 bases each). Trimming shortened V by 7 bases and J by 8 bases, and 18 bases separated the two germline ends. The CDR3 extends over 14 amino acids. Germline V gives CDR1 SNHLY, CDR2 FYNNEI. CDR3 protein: CASIEGGGRDIQYF. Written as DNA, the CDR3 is TGTGCCAGCATCGAAGGAGGGGGGCGGGACATTCAGTACTTC.

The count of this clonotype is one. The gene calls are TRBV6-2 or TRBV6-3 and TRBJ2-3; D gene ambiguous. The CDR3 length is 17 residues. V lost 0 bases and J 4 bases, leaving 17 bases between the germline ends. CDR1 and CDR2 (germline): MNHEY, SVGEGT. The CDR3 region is CASSYSLASLLADTQYF. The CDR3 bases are TGTGCCAGCAGTTACTCCCTGGCGAGCCTTCTCGCAGATACGCAGTATTTT.

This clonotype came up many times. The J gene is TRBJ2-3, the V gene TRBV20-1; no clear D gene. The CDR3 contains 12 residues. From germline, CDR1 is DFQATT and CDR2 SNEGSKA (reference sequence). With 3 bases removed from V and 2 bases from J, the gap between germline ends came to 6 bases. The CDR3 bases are TGCAGTGCTAGGTCCCCCACAGATACGCAGTATTTT. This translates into CSARSPTDTQYF.

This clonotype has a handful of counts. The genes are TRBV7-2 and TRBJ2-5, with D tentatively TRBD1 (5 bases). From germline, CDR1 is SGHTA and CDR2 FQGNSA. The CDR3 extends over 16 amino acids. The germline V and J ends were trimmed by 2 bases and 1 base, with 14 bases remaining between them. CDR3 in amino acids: CASSLFGRVIQETQYF. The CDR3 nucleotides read TGTGCCAGCAGCTTATTTGGCAGGGTCATCCAAGAGACCCAGTACTTC. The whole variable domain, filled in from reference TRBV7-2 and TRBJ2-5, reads GAGVSQSPSNKVTEKGKDVELRCDPISGHTALYWYRQSLGQGLEFLIYFQGNSAPDKSGLPSDRFSAERTGGSVSTLTIQRTQQEDSAVYLCASSLFGRVIQETQYFGPGTRLLVL.

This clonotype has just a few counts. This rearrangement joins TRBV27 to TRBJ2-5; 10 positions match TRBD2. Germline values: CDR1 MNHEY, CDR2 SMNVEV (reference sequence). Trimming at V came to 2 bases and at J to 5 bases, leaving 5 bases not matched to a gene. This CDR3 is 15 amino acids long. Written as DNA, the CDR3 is TGTGCCAGCAGTTTACTAGCGGGGGTGACCGAGACCCAGTACTTC. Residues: CASSLLAGVTETQYF.

The CDR3 is CATSPRDRGNTEAFF. CDR3 coding DNA: TGTGCCACCAGCCCGAGGGACAGGGGGAACACTGAAGCTTTCTTT. J is TRBJ1-1 and V is TRBV15; 10 bases align to TRBD1. Germline CDR1 is LNHNV and CDR2 is YYDKDF (reference sequence). CDR3 length equals 15 residues. J lost 1 base, V lost 5 bases, and 4 bases had no gene match.

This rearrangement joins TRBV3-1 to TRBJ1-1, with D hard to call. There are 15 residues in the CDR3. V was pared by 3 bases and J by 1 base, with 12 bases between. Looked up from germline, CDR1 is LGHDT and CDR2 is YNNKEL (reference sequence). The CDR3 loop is CASSQWKGGNTEAFF. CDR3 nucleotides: TGTGCCAGCAGCCAGTGGAAGGGAGGGAACACTGAAGCTTTCTTT.

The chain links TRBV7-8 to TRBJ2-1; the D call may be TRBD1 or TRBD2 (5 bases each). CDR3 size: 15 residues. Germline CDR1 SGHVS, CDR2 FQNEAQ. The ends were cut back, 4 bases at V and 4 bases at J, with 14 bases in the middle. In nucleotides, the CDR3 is TGTGCCAGCAGCTCTGTCCGGGACCCTTACAATGAGCAGTTCTTC. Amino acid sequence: CASSSVRDPYNEQFF.

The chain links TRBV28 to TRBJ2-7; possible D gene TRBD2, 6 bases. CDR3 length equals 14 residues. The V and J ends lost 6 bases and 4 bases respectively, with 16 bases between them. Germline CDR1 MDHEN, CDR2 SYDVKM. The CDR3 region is CASSAAGSRYEQYF. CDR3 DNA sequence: TGTGCCAGCAGCGCCGCGGGGTCAAGGTACGAGCAGTACTTC.

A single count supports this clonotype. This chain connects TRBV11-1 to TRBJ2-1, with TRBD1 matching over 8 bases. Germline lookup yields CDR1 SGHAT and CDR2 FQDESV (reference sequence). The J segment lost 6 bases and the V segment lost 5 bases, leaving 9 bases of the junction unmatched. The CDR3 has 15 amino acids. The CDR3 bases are TGTGCCAGCAGCCAGAGACAGGGGACGGCCAATGAGCAGTTCTTC. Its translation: CASSQRQGTANEQFF.

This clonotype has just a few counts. The CDR3 DNA is TGCAGTGCCGCCACCGACGAGGAGACCCAGTACTTC. Encoded protein: CSAATDEETQYF. The chain carries TRBV20-1 and TRBJ2-5, with no clear D. The CDR3 contains 12 residues. From germline, CDR1 is DFQATT and CDR2 SNEGSKA (reference sequence). Trimming removed 6 bases from V and 5 bases from J, with 13 bases in between.

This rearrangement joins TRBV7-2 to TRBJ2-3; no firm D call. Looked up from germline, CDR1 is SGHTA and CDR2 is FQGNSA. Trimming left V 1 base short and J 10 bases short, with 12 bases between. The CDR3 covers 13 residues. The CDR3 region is CASSLVRSPSQYF. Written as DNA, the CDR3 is TGTGCCAGCAGCTTAGTAAGGTCGCCTTCGCAGTATTTT.

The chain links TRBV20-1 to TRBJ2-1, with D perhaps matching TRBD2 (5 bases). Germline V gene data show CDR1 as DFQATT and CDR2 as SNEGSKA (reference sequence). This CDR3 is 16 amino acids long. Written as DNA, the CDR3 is TGCAGCGCCCTCAGGCCAGGTCTAGCACGTTCTAATGAGCAGTTCTTC. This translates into CSALRPGLARSNEQFF.

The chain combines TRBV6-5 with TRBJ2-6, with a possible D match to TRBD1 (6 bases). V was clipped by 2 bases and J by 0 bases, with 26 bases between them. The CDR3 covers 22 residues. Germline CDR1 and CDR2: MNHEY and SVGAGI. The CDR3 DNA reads TGTGCCAGCAGTTACGAGGACAGACGGACAATAGTTACCAGCTCTGGGGCCAACGTCCTGACTTTC. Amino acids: CASSYEDRRTIVTSSGANVLTF.

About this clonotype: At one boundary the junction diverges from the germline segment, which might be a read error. This CDR3 reads CASSFSPSRSCEQYF. CDR3 nucleotide sequence: TGTGCCAGCAGCTTTAGCCCCTCTCGGTCCTGCGAGCAGTACTTC. The genes are TRBV11-2 and TRBJ2-7; D gene ambiguous. CDR1 SGHAT and CDR2 FQNNGV come from the germline V gene. The CDR3 has 15 amino acids.

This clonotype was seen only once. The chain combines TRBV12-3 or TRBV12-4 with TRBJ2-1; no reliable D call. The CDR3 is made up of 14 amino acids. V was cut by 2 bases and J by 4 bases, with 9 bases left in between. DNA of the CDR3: TGTGCCAGCAGTTTAATCGGACGGTACAATGAGCAGTTCTTC. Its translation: CASSLIGRYNEQFF.

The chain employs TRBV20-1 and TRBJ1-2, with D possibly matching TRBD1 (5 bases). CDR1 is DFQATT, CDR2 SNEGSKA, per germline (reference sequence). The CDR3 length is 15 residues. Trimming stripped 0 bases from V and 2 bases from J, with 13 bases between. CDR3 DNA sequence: TGCAGTGCTAGAGACGGGGACGCAACCAACTATGGCTACACCTTC. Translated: CSARDGDATNYGYTF.

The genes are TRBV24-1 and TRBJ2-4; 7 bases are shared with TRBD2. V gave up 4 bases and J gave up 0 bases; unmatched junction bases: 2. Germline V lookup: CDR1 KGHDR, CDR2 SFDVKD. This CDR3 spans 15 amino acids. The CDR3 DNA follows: TGTGCCACCAGTGACCGGGGGGTAGCCAAAAACATTCAGTACTTC. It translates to CATSDRGVAKNIQYF.

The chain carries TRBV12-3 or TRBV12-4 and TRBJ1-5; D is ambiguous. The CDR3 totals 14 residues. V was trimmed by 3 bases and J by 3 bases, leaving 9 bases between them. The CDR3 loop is CASSFEPPNQPQHF. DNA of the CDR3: TGTGCCAGCAGTTTTGAACCGCCCAATCAGCCCCAGCATTTT.

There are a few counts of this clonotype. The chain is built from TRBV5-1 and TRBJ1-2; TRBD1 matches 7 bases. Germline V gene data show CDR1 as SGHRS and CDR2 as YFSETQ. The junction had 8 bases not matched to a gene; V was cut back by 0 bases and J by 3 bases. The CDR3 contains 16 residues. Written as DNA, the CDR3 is TGCGCCAGCAGCTTGGACTTTCCCGACAGGGACTATGGCTACACCTTC. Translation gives CASSLDFPDRDYGYTF. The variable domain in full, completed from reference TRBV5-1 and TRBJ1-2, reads KAGVTQTPRYLIKTRGQQVTLSCSPISGHRSVSWYQQTPGQGLQFLFEYFSETQRNKGNFPGRFSGRQFSNSRSEMNVSTLELGDSALYLCASSLDFPDRDYGYTFGSGTRLTVV.

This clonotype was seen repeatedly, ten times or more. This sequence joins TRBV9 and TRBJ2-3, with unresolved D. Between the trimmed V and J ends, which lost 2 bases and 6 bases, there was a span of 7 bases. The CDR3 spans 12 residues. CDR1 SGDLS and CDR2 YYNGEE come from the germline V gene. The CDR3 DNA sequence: TGTGCCAGCAGCGTTTCGAGCGATACGCAGTATTTT. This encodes CASSVSSDTQYF.

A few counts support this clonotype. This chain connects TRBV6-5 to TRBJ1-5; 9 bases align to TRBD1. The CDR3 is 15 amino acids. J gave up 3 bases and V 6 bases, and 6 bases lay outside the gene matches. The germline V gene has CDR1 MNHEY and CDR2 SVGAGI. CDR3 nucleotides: TGTGCCAGCAGAACGACAGGGGGTGTCAATCAGCCCCAGCATTTT. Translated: CASRTTGGVNQPQHF.

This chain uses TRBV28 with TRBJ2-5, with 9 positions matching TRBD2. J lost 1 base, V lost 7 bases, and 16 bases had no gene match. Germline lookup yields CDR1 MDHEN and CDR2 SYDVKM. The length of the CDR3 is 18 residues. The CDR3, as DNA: TGTGCCAGCATCTTCCCCTCGGTCCTAGCGGGGATCCAAGAGACCCAGTACTTC. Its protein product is CASIFPSVLAGIQETQYF.

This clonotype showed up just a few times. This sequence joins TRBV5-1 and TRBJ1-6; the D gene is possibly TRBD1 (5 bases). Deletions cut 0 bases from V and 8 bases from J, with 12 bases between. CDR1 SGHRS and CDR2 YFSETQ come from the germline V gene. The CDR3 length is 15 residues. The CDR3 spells CASSLEGDGYSPLHF. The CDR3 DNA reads TGCGCCAGCAGCTTGGAAGGGGATGGGTATTCACCCCTCCACTTT.